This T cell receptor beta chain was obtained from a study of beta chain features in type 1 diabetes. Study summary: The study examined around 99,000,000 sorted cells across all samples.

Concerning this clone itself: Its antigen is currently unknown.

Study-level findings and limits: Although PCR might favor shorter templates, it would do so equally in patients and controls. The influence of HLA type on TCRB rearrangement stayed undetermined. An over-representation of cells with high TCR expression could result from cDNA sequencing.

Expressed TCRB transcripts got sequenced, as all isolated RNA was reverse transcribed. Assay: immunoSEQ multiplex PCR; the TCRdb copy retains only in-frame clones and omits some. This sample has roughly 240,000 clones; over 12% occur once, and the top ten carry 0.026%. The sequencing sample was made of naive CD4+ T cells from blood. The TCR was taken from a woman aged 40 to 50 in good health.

The CDR3 sequence is CASSMESNQPQHF. The CDR3 DNA follows: TGTGCCAGCAGTATGGAGAGCAATCAGCCCCAGCATTTT. V and J are TRBV6-4 and TRBJ1-5; D is unclear. From germline, CDR1 is MRHNA and CDR2 SNTAGT. The CDR3 is 13 amino acids. Trimming cost V 5 bases and J 1 base, with 6 bases left between them.